Listed here are 20 T cell receptor beta chains from one sample, sequenced in a study of immune evolution from preneoplasia to lung adenocarcinoma. Libraries were prepared by immunoSEQ multiplex PCR; TCRdb keeps only in-frame clonotypes and omits some of them. The table has about 5,200 clones, over 75% seen once. Sequencing was done on a sample of FFPE normal lung tissue adjacent to the tumor. These receptors were obtained from a person aged 55-75 years with lung adenocarcinoma.

This chain's CDR3 is CASRGSDREDEQYF. The CDR3 bases are TGTGCCAGCAGGGGGTCCGACAGGGAAGACGAGCAGTACTTC. The rearrangement links TRBV6-4 to TRBJ2-7; 7 bases map to TRBD1. Germline assignment: CDR1 MRHNA and CDR2 SNTAGT. V lost 6 bases and J lost 5; bases outside the gene matches: 10. The CDR3 contains 14 residues.

This chain uses TRBV18 with TRBJ1-1, with D perhaps TRBD1 (6 bases). The CDR3 covers 16 residues. Germline CDR1 reads KGHSH; CDR2 reads LQKENI. Deletions cut 1 base from V and 3 bases from J, with 15 bases between. Written as DNA, the CDR3 is TGTGCCAGCTCACCACAAGAGGGGGGGGCCCACACTGAAGCTTTCTTT. This encodes CASSPQEGGAHTEAFF.

In regard to this clone: Its ends do not fully match the called genes, so a read error is possible. This same CDR3 is encoded by further DNA sequences in the sample. The rearrangement links TRBV27 to TRBJ2-1; D is unclear. The CDR3 has 13 residues. The V gene's germline CDR1 is MNHEY and CDR2 SMNVEV (reference sequence). The CDR3 DNA reads TGTGCTAGCAGTTTATGGTTAGACAATGAGCAGTTCTTC. As protein: CASSLWLDNEQFF.

V is TRBV19 and J is TRBJ2-7; D may be TRBD1 (6 bases). V was trimmed by 2 bases and J by 3 bases, leaving 11 bases between them. The CDR3 totals 14 residues. Germline V gives CDR1 LNHDA, CDR2 SQIVND (reference sequence). The chain's CDR3 is CASSIKTGNYEQYF. In nucleotides, the CDR3 is TGTGCCAGTAGTATAAAAACAGGGAACTACGAGCAGTACTTC.

The chain employs TRBV2 and TRBJ2-1; D unclear. V lost 5 bases and J 1 base, leaving 12 bases between the germline ends. This CDR3 comprises 15 residues. From germline, CDR1 is SNHLY and CDR2 FYNNEI. The CDR3 spells CASSSQASSYNEQFF. As DNA, the CDR3 is TGTGCCAGCAGTTCCCAAGCGTCATCCTACAATGAGCAGTTCTTC.

The chain uses TRBV4-1 and TRBJ2-1; 10 bases are a match to TRBD1. This CDR3 comprises 16 residues. Germline V gene sequence: CDR1 MGHRA, CDR2 YSYEKL. The V and J ends lost 4 bases and 8 bases, in that order; junction bases with no gene match: 11. CDR3 protein: CASSRSTGGAGDEQFF. Written as DNA, the CDR3 is TGCGCCAGCAGCCGATCGACAGGGGGCGCGGGGGATGAGCAGTTCTTC.

This clone has only a few counts. The V call is TRBV4-2, the J call TRBJ1-2; no definite D call. Looked up from germline, CDR1 is LGHNA and CDR2 is YNFKEQ. Deletions cut 0 bases from V and 3 bases from J, with 5 bases between. The CDR3 has 13 amino acids. DNA of the CDR3: TGTGCCAGCAGCCAAGATCAGGACTATGGCTACACCTTC. This encodes CASSQDQDYGYTF.

The V gene is TRBV29-1, the J gene TRBJ2-7; possibly TRBD1 or TRBD2 for D (5 bases each). Trimming cost V 7 bases and J 3 bases, with 16 bases left between them. This CDR3 spans 13 amino acids. Germline V gives CDR1 SQVTM, CDR2 ANQGSEA. The CDR3 coding sequence is TGCAGCGCTTCTCCGGGACCGGTCTACGAGCAGTACTTC. Its protein is CSASPGPVYEQYF.

The V gene is TRBV18, the J gene TRBJ1-3; TRBD1 aligns across 8 bases. The J segment lost 1 base and the V segment lost 3 bases, leaving 5 bases of the junction unmatched. Per the germline V gene, CDR1 is KGHSH and CDR2 is LQKENI. The CDR3 has 16 residues. CDR3 sequence reads: CASSPTGEFSGNTIYF. The CDR3 nucleotides read TGTGCCAGCTCACCGACAGGGGAGTTTTCTGGAAACACCATATATTTT. The whole variable domain, filled in from reference TRBV18 and TRBJ1-3, reads NAGVMQNPRHLVRRRGQEARLRCSPMKGHSHVYWYRQLPEEGLKFMVYLQKENIIDESGMPKERFSAEFPKEGPSILRIQQVVRGDSAAYFCASSPTGEFSGNTIYFGEGSWLTVV.

A single count supports this clone. This chain links TRBV6-5 with TRBJ1-4, with D possibly being TRBD1 (6 bases). The CDR3 is made up of 14 amino acids. V lost 6 bases and J lost 6, with 14 bases in between. Germline CDR1 is MNHEY and CDR2 is SVGAGI. This chain's CDR3 is CASRTGGGDEKLFF. CDR3 nucleotide sequence: TGTGCCAGCAGGACAGGTGGGGGGGATGAAAAACTGTTTTTT.

The chain couples TRBV30 to TRBJ1-3, with no clear D. This CDR3 has 16 amino acids. From germline, CDR1 is GTSNPN and CDR2 SVGIG (reference sequence). V was cut by 2 bases and J by 0 bases, with 14 bases left in between. Here the CDR3 reads CAWSFYEGFSGNTIYF. Written as DNA, the CDR3 is TGTGCCTGGAGTTTTTACGAAGGCTTCTCTGGAAACACCATATATTTT.

The chain links TRBV7-2 to TRBJ1-2; D uncertain. From germline, CDR1 is SGHTA and CDR2 FQGNSA. The CDR3 runs to 14 residues. V gave up 4 bases and J gave up 1 base, with 10 bases separating them. The CDR3 bases are TGTGCCAGCAGCTCGAGGGCCTTTAACTATGGCTACACCTTC. This translates into CASSSRAFNYGYTF. Full variable domain (outside the CDR3, taken from reference TRBV7-2 and TRBJ1-2): GAGVSQSPSNKVTEKGKDVELRCDPISGHTALYWYRQSLGQGLEFLIYFQGNSAPDKSGLPSDRFSAERTGGSVSTLTIQRTQQEDSAVYLCASSSRAFNYGYTFGSGTRLTVV.

The genes are TRBV4-2 and TRBJ2-3; 14 bases agree with TRBD2. V dropped 3 bases and J dropped 5; count of bases not matched to a gene: 10. The CDR3 runs 18 residues. CDR1 is LGHNA, CDR2 YNFKEQ, per germline. This chain's CDR3 is CASSHEATSGGARDTQYF. Written as DNA, the CDR3 is TGTGCCAGCAGCCACGAAGCGACTAGCGGGGGGGCAAGAGATACGCAGTATTTT.

By its share, this clone is medium-sized (0.01 to 0.1%). This chain links TRBV6-1 with TRBJ2-2, with 13 bases identical to TRBD2. V shed 5 bases and J 5 bases; nucleotides not matched to a gene: 8. The CDR3 covers 17 residues. Per the germline V gene, CDR1 is MNHNS and CDR2 is SASEGT. The CDR3 nucleotides read TGTGCCAGCAGTCAAGGGACTAGCGGGATGTGGACCGGGGAGCTGTTTTTT. Amino acids: CASSQGTSGMWTGELFF.

The J gene is TRBJ1-5, the V gene TRBV19, with 9 bases fitting TRBD1. The V gene's germline CDR1 is LNHDA and CDR2 SQIVND (reference sequence). After removal of 6 bases from V and 6 bases from J, the junction contained 12 bases not matched to a gene. The CDR3 runs to 16 residues. The CDR3: CASRIQGALRRQPQHF. CDR3 DNA: TGTGCCAGTAGGATACAGGGGGCCTTACGTCGTCAGCCCCAGCATTTT.

This rearrangement joins TRBV18 to TRBJ2-2; unclear D gene. The CDR3 runs 15 residues. Deletions cut 2 bases from V and 0 bases from J, with 7 bases between. Germline-derived CDR1 and CDR2 are KGHSH and LQKENI. The CDR3 region is CASSPGLPNTGELFF. Here the CDR3 DNA reads TGTGCCAGCTCACCAGGGCTTCCGAACACCGGGGAGCTGTTTTTT.

J is TRBJ1-1 and V is TRBV20-1; D gene ambiguous. CDR3 length: 11 amino acids. V was trimmed by 0 bases and J by 9 bases, leaving 8 bases between them. The germline V gene has CDR1 DFQATT and CDR2 SNEGSKA (reference sequence). The CDR3 sequence is CSARDEGKAFF. Here the CDR3 DNA reads TGCAGTGCTAGAGATGAGGGAAAAGCTTTCTTT.

The V and J genes are TRBV10-3 and TRBJ1-3; TRBD1 might be the D (5 bases). The CDR3 runs to 16 residues. CDR1 is ENHRY, CDR2 SYGVKD, per germline. V was trimmed by 3 bases and J by 0 bases, leaving 12 bases between them. CDR3 DNA sequence: TGTGCCATCAGTGATGGCAGGGCCCACTCTGGAAACACCATATATTTT. Translating gives CAISDGRAHSGNTIYF.

In nucleotides, the CDR3 is TGTGCCAGCAGTTTGCGTCGGATGGGGTCACACAGTGGGGGAGAGACCCAGTACTTC. Amino acid sequence: CASSLRRMGSHSGGETQYF. The chain has TRBV27 and TRBJ2-5; D could derive from TRBD1 or TRBD2 (5 bases each). Trimming pared 3 bases from V and 4 bases from J, leaving 27 bases between. Germline assignment: CDR1 MNHEY and CDR2 SMNVEV (reference sequence). The CDR3 has 19 amino acids.

The chain couples TRBV19 to TRBJ1-1; no reliable D call. Trimming cost V 5 bases and J 3 bases, with 13 bases left between them. The CDR3 length is 14 residues. From germline, CDR1 is LNHDA and CDR2 SQIVND (reference sequence). CDR3 sequence reads: CASSSGEGHTEAFF. In nucleotides, the CDR3 is TGTGCCAGTAGTTCCGGAGAGGGTCACACTGAAGCTTTCTTT.